The next 26 T cell receptor beta chains were all read from a single sample in a study of blood T cell repertoires in COVID-19 (dated by TCRdb to between 2020 and 2021). The receptor library was made with the immunoSEQ multiplex PCR assay. Drawn from immuneACCESS, this table holds only the in-frame rearrangements with V and J called that TCRdb kept. Clones are partly lost; checked studies trace under half to an unresolved V gene and leave the rest unexplained. This sample gives around 340,000 clones in total; 83% of them show up just once. In total, the top ten clones hold approximately 3.1% of the sample. Sequencing was done on a sample of peripheral blood. The receptors stem from a man aged 30-40 years with active or convalescent COVID-19.

J is TRBJ2-7 and V is TRBV7-9; D may be TRBD2 (5 bases). V lost 2 bases and J lost 7, with 12 bases in between. This CDR3 spans 13 amino acids. CDR1 SEHNR and CDR2 FQNEAQ come from the germline V gene (reference sequence). This CDR3 reads CASSLIARGEQYF. The CDR3 coding sequence is TGTGCCAGCAGCTTAATTGCCCGAGGGGAGCAGTACTTC.

This chain uses TRBV24-1 with TRBJ2-3; D unresolved. Germline CDR1 reads KGHDR; CDR2 reads SFDVKD. This CDR3 has 13 amino acids. The ends were cut back, 7 bases at V and 1 base at J, with 8 bases in the middle. Here the CDR3 DNA reads TGTGCCACCAGACAACACGGCACAGATACGCAGTATTTT. This encodes CATRQHGTDTQYF.

This clone has only a few counts. This chain joins TRBV18 and TRBJ2-1; 10 positions match TRBD1. V was pared by 8 bases and J by 0 bases, with 4 bases of the junction left unmatched. This CDR3 is built from 15 residues. Germline values: CDR1 KGHSH, CDR2 LQKENI. The CDR3 loop is CASARDRGSYNEQFF. In DNA, the CDR3 is TGTGCCAGCGCCCGGGACAGGGGCTCCTACAATGAGCAGTTCTTC.

The J gene is TRBJ1-2, the V gene TRBV29-1, with D possibly TRBD1 on 6 matching bases. Germline loops: CDR1 SQVTM, CDR2 ANQGSEA. V was clipped by 0 bases and J by 7 bases, with 12 bases between them. CDR3 size: 13 residues. This CDR3 reads CSVEDVGGGGYTF. The CDR3 nucleotides are TGCAGCGTTGAAGATGTGGGAGGGGGTGGCTACACCTTC.

This clone was seen only a few times. The chain couples TRBV6-1 to TRBJ1-5, with D uncertain. The CDR3 sequence is 16 residues long. Deletions cut 3 bases from V and 0 bases from J, with 12 bases between. CDR1 and CDR2 from the germline V gene are MNHNS and SASEGT. The CDR3 is CASSDLPGDSNQPQHF. The CDR3 DNA follows: TGTGCCAGCAGTGACCTCCCCGGGGATAGCAATCAGCCCCAGCATTTT.

This clone showed up just once. The gene calls are TRBV27 and TRBJ2-3; D gene ambiguous. Germline CDR1 and CDR2: MNHEY and SMNVEV (reference sequence). The CDR3 has 17 amino acids. V was trimmed by 1 base and J by 2 bases, leaving 16 bases between them. The CDR3 region is CASSLFSPITATDTQYF. The CDR3 nucleotides are TGTGCCAGCAGTTTATTCAGCCCTATAACAGCCACAGATACGCAGTATTTT.

The chain uses TRBV24-1 and TRBJ1-5; 7 bases match TRBD1. This CDR3 has 13 amino acids. V trimming: 6 bases; J trimming: 4 bases; junction bases outside the gene matches: 2. In germline, CDR1 is KGHDR, CDR2 SFDVKD. The CDR3 sequence is CATSKQGNQPQHF. In nucleotides, the CDR3 is TGTGCCACCAGTAAACAGGGGAATCAGCCCCAGCATTTT.

The chain uses TRBV30 and TRBJ1-5; 8 nucleotides line up with TRBD1. This CDR3 is 14 amino acids long. The V gene end was trimmed by 3 bases and the J gene end by 5 bases; junction bases not matched to a gene: 6. Looked up from germline, CDR1 is GTSNPN and CDR2 is SVGIG (reference sequence). This chain's CDR3 is CAWSVQGGYQPQHF. For the CDR3, the DNA is TGTGCCTGGAGCGTACAGGGGGGGTATCAGCCCCAGCATTTT.

CDR3 bases: TGTGCCTGGAGTGCAGGGATCACAGATACGCAGTATTTT. Translated: CAWSAGITDTQYF. This chain joins TRBV30 and TRBJ2-3, with D tentatively TRBD1 (5 bases). The CDR3 consists of 13 residues. With 1 base removed from V and 2 bases from J, the gap between germline ends came to 7 bases. The V gene's germline CDR1 is GTSNPN and CDR2 SVGIG (reference sequence).

The chain is built from TRBV7-2 and TRBJ1-2, with a tentative D call TRBD1 (6 bases). The V gene lost 4 bases and the J gene lost 7 bases, with 13 bases spanning the gap. Germline V lookup: CDR1 SGHTA, CDR2 FQGNSA. The CDR3 spans 13 residues. CDR3 DNA: TGTGCCAGCAGCTATTCCTCGGACAGTGGCTACACCTTC. Its protein product is CASSYSSDSGYTF.

This clone was seen only a few times. The rearrangement uses TRBV30 and TRBJ1-2, with TRBD1 as a possible D gene (5 bases). The CDR3 is made up of 14 amino acids. The V gene's germline CDR1 is GTSNPN and CDR2 SVGIG (reference sequence). V lost 0 bases and J lost 4, with 12 bases in between. This CDR3 reads CAWSVQSGGYGYTF. CDR3 DNA sequence: TGTGCCTGGAGTGTACAATCCGGGGGCTATGGCTACACCTTC.

The CDR3 region is CASSLRWTEGEKLFF. DNA of the CDR3: TGTGCCAGCAGCTTACGGTGGACGGAGGGGGAAAAACTGTTTTTT. J is TRBJ1-4 and V is TRBV11-2; D might be TRBD1 (5 bases). CDR1 is SGHAT, CDR2 FQNNGV, per germline. The CDR3 totals 15 residues. The V end lost 2 bases, the J end lost 8 bases, and 15 bases lay between the germline ends.

The V call is TRBV14, the J call TRBJ1-2, with TRBD1 as a possible D gene (6 bases). In germline, CDR1 is SGHDN, CDR2 FVKESK. The CDR3 totals 12 residues. Trimming shortened V by 1 base and J by 7 bases, and 7 bases separated the two germline ends. The CDR3 DNA reads as TGTGCCAGCAGCCAAGGGGGGCTTGGCTACACCTTC. Encoded protein: CASSQGGLGYTF.

The gene calls are TRBV7-9 and TRBJ2-1, with 13 positions matching TRBD2. Germline V CDR1 and CDR2: SEHNR, FQNEAQ (reference sequence). The CDR3 consists of 16 residues. The trim removed 0 bases at V and 6 bases at J, leaving 2 bases unmatched. The CDR3 spells CASSLAGTSGINEQFF. The CDR3 DNA reads TGTGCCAGCAGCTTAGCGGGGACTAGCGGGATCAATGAGCAGTTCTTC.

The chain joins TRBV12-5 to TRBJ2-2; maybe TRBD1 (5 bases). Trimming shortened V by 7 bases and J by 0 bases, and 12 bases separated the two germline ends. The CDR3 length is 15 residues. The V gene's germline CDR1 is LGHNT and CDR2 FRNRAP. The CDR3 spells CASALGHSNTGELFF. In DNA, the CDR3 is TGTGCTAGTGCTCTGGGGCATTCGAACACCGGGGAGCTGTTTTTT.

CDR3 nucleotide sequence: TGTGCCACCAGCTTCCGGGGGAGCTCCTACAATGAGCAGTTCTTC. Translation gives CATSFRGSSYNEQFF. This rearrangement joins TRBV15 to TRBJ2-1, with D possibly being TRBD2 (6 bases). Germline loops: CDR1 LNHNV, CDR2 YYDKDF (reference sequence). This CDR3 comprises 15 residues. Trimming took 5 bases from V and 0 from J, leaving 11 bases between them.

This clone was counted once. The chain couples TRBV5-1 to TRBJ2-7; 11 bases are a match to TRBD2. The CDR3 is 17 residues long. V lost 3 bases and J lost 2; bases outside the gene matches: 10. Germline V gene sequence: CDR1 SGHRS, CDR2 YFSETQ. The CDR3 protein is CASSSPSGRMVPYEQYF. The CDR3 DNA follows: TGCGCCAGCAGCTCCCCTAGCGGGAGGATGGTCCCCTACGAGCAGTACTTC.

In this sample, this clone turned up once. The chain recombines TRBV9 with TRBJ2-3; 13 bases agree with TRBD2. This CDR3 comprises 17 residues. The V and J ends lost 1 base and 3 bases, in that order; junction bases with no gene match: 5. Germline V gives CDR1 SGDLS, CDR2 YYNGEE. The CDR3 sequence is CASSVTSGRAETDTQYF. The CDR3 region has the DNA TGTGCCAGCAGCGTAACTAGCGGGAGGGCGGAAACAGATACGCAGTATTTT.

V and J are TRBV27 and TRBJ2-1; a weak D match, TRBD1 (7 bases). V lost 5 bases and J lost 0, with 11 bases in between. Germline CDR1 and CDR2: MNHEY and SMNVEV (reference sequence). This CDR3 contains 15 residues. Written as DNA, the CDR3 is TGTGCCAGCAGTAGGGGGGACAGCTCCTACAATGAGCAGTTCTTC. The encoded protein is CASSRGDSSYNEQFF.

The chain joins TRBV29-1 to TRBJ1-2; 7 bases are shared with TRBD1. After removal of 1 base from V and 2 bases from J, the junction contained 7 bases not matched to a gene. The CDR3 extends over 15 amino acids. The germline CDR1 and CDR2 sequences are SQVTM and ANQGSEA. The CDR3 region has the DNA TGCAGCGTTGAAGCCCTACAGGGGCTAAACTATGGCTACACCTTC. Its translation is CSVEALQGLNYGYTF.

V usage is TRBV7-9 and J usage is TRBJ2-7; no clear D gene. From germline, CDR1 is SEHNR and CDR2 FQNEAQ (reference sequence). The CDR3 consists of 16 residues. V was pared by 0 bases and J by 4 bases, with 16 bases between. The CDR3 loop is CASSLALLPPRYEQYF. CDR3 coding DNA: TGTGCCAGCAGCTTAGCGCTTCTCCCCCCTCGGTACGAGCAGTACTTC. The full variable domain, rest sourced from reference TRBV7-9 and TRBJ2-7, is DTGVSQNPRHKITKRGQNVTFRCDPISEHNRLYWYRQTLGQGPEFLTYFQNEAQLEKSRLLSDRFSAERPKGSFSTLEIQRTEQGDSAMYLCASSLALLPPRYEQYFGPGTRLTVT.

The chain carries TRBV24-1 and TRBJ2-3; possibly TRBD1 for D (5 bases). The CDR3 is 18 amino acids. CDR1 and CDR2 (germline): KGHDR, SFDVKD. Trimming left V 4 bases short and J 1 base short, with 20 bases between. CDR3 protein: CATSDPNQGVMGTDTQYF. DNA for the CDR3: TGTGCCACCAGTGACCCTAACCAGGGCGTCATGGGCACAGATACGCAGTATTTT.

The V and J genes are TRBV4-1 and TRBJ2-7; 7 nucleotides match TRBD2. In germline, CDR1 is MGHRA, CDR2 YSYEKL. With 3 bases clipped from V and 3 bases from J, the junction kept 14 bases outside the gene matches. The CDR3 covers 17 residues. The CDR3 reads CASSQVYGPGEGYEQYF. CDR3 nucleotide sequence: TGCGCCAGCAGCCAGGTTTATGGACCGGGGGAGGGCTACGAGCAGTACTTC.

A remark on this clone: Sequence at one end of the junction differs from germline and may be a read error. The chain couples TRBV3-1 (or the pseudogene TRBV3-2) to TRBJ1-1, with D perhaps TRBD1 (5 bases). The CDR3 spans 14 residues. From germline, CDR1 is LGHDT and CDR2 YNNKEL (reference sequence). CDR3 residues: CASSQVRVAGVLRF. Here the CDR3 DNA reads TGTGCCAGCAGCCAAGTGAGGGTGGCGGGGGTGCTGAGATTT.

The rearrangement links TRBV28 to TRBJ2-1, with D possibly TRBD2 on 5 matching bases. The CDR3 is 14 amino acids. Trimming removed 2 bases at V and 6 bases at J, with 11 bases between. Looked up from germline, CDR1 is MDHEN and CDR2 is SYDVKM. The CDR3 nucleotides are TGTGCCAGCAGTTTAAGTGGGAGTGGCAATGAGCAGTTCTTC. This sequence encodes CASSLSGSGNEQFF. The complete variable domain, with remaining parts taken from reference TRBV28 and TRBJ2-1, reads DVKVTQSSRYLVKRTGEKVFLECVQDMDHENMFWYRQDPGLGLRLIYFSYDVKMKEKGDIPEGYSVSREKKERFSLILESASTNQTSMYLCASSLSGSGNEQFFGPGTRLTVL.

The genes are TRBV6-6 and TRBJ2-1; 7 bases align to TRBD1. This CDR3 contains 15 residues. The germline gives CDR1 MNHNY, CDR2 SVGAGI (reference sequence). The junction had 9 bases not matched to a gene; V was cut back by 2 bases and J by 8 bases. CDR3 bases: TGTGCCAGCAGTTACGGGACAGCCCCGCCCTATGAGCAGTTCTTC. It encodes CASSYGTAPPYEQFF.